This is a list of T cell receptor beta chains from one sample in a study of cytomegalovirus exposure and HLA in healthy donors. Produced via immunoSEQ multiplex PCR; TCRdb's table is partial and in-frame only. The table records around 130,000 clones, over 60% of them present only once. Sequenced input: PBMCs. These TCRs come from a woman aged 60-75 years in good health and CMV-seronegative. The CDR3 runs from the conserved cysteine through the conserved F or W. A D gene is named only where the DNA matches it firmly. A row's size may be missing; if present it is once, few, many or a size class.

>.|TRBV6-1|.|TRBJ2-7
TGTGCCAGCAGTTTCTGGGAGTACGAGCAGTACTTC
CASSFWEYEQYF
>.|TRBV6-1|.|TRBJ2-7
TGTGCCAGCAGTGGGCTTTCCTACGAGCAGTACTTC
CASSGLSYEQYF
>.|TRBV6-5|.|TRBJ2-5
TGTGCCAGCACCCGAGCAGAGACCCAGTACTTC
CASTRAETQYF
>.|TRBV5-1|.|TRBJ1-1
TGCGCCAGCAGCTTAACAGGGCCAGTGTCCACTGAAGCTTTCTTT
CASSLTGPVSTEAFF
>.|TRBV6-5|.|TRBJ2-7
TGTGCCAGCAGTTACTCAAGGACTGCGATCGCCGAGCAGTACTTC
CASSYSRTAIAEQYF
>.|TRBV19|.|TRBJ2-1
TGTGCCAGTAGTATCACAGGGTATGAGCAGTTCTTC
CASSITGYEQFF
>TRBD2|TRBV5-4|.|TRBJ2-5
TGTGCCAGCAGCTTGGAGGCGGGAGTCGAGACCCAGTACTTC
CASSLEAGVETQYF
>TRBD1|TRBV5-4|once|TRBJ2-7
TGTGCCAGCAGCCCACCGGGACAGGGGGCCTACGAGCAGTACTTC
CASSPPGQGAYEQYF
>.|TRBV15|.|TRBJ2-6
TGTGCCACCAGCAGAGAGCCTAAACTCAACTCTGGGGCCAACGTCCTGACTTTC
CATSREPKLNSGANVLTF
>.|TRBV6-5|.|TRBJ2-7
TGTGCCAGCAGTTACTCGCGGGACCCTCCCTACGAGCAGTACTTC
CASSYSRDPPYEQYF
>TRBD1|TRBV5-6|.|TRBJ2-2
TGTGCCAGCAGTCCATCCCTCCGGGACAGGCGCACCGGGGAGCTGTTTTTT
CASSPSLRDRRTGELFF
>.|TRBV29-1|.|TRBJ2-3
TGCAGCGCCACAGGGGATACGCAGTATTTT
CSATGDTQYF
>TRBD1|TRBV2|.|TRBJ2-5
TGTGCCAGCAGTGCCCGGACAGGTCAAGAGACCCAGTACTTC
CASSARTGQETQYF
>.|TRBV21-1|.|TRBJ2-5
TGTGCCAGCAGCAAACAAGAGGGGGTAGCGGGGTTTGGAGAGACCCAGTACTTC
CASSKQEGVAGFGETQYF
>TRBD1|TRBV9|.|TRBJ1-2
TGTGCCAGCTGGGACAGGTCAAATGGCTACACCTTC
CASWDRSNGYTF
>.|TRBV6-5|.|TRBJ1-5
TGTGCCAGCGGACAGTCTACTAGCAATCAGCCCCAGCATTTT
CASGQSTSNQPQHF
>TRBD2|TRBV4-1|few|TRBJ2-1
TGCGCCAGCAGCCAGCCCGGGACTAGTCGATACAATGAGCAGTTCTTC
CASSQPGTSRYNEQFF
>.|TRBV15|.|TRBJ1-2
TGTGCCACCAGCAGGGCCGGGACATCTAACTATGGCTACACCTTC
CATSRAGTSNYGYTF
>.|TRBV7-3|few|TRBJ1-2
TGTGCCAGCAGGGACCCGATGGGACACACCTTCTATGGCTACACCTTC
CASRDPMGHTFYGYTF
>TRBD2|TRBV5-4|once|TRBJ2-2
TGTGCCAGCAGCTTGGCCGCGGGGGGCGTCACCGGGGAGCTGTTTTTT
CASSLAAGGVTGELFF
>TRBD1|TRBV18|.|TRBJ1-3
TGTGCCAGCTCACCCTTGACAGGGGACTCTGGAAACACCATATATTTT
CASSPLTGDSGNTIYF
>.|TRBV10-1|.|TRBJ1-3
TGCGCCAGCCAAGAGGGTACAGGGAACGGAAACACCATATATTTT
CASQEGTGNGNTIYF
>TRBD1|TRBV28|.|TRBJ1-2
TGTGCCAGCAGCCCCGGGACAGGGGAGGGCTACACCTTC
CASSPGTGEGYTF
>.|TRBV28|.|TRBJ1-1
TGTGCCACTTCGAGGAACACTGAAGCTTTCTTT
CATSRNTEAFF
>.|TRBV5-6|.|TRBJ2-7
TGTGCCAGCAGCTTGGGCGGGCCCTACGAGCAGTACTTC
CASSLGGPYEQYF